Below, one T cell receptor beta chain is given with its context. Its antigen remains unknown. TCRdb's table, derived via immunoSEQ multiplex PCR, lists solely in-frame clones and lacks some. The table lists more than 65,000 clones, around 94% of them singletons. This entry belongs to a study of T cell clonotyping in hematopoietic cell transplantation. General study results and limits: Graft donor and pretransplant recipient Inverse Simpson Index values predicted broader posttransplant TCR diversity. Pathologically expanded recipient clonotypes increased progressively from day 30 to day 180 as diversity fell. At the given depth, recipient repertoires were over 97% de novo clonotypes.

Between the trimmed V and J ends, which lost 3 bases and 6 bases, there was a span of 6 bases. The V gene's germline CDR1 is SGHVS and CDR2 FQNEAQ. This CDR3 contains 12 residues. Sequencing input: peripheral blood mononuclear cells. This receptor was obtained from a man between 50 and 59 years old in good health. Some clones in this sample may be carry-over from other donors' samples. V is TRBV7-8 and J is TRBJ1-3, with D unresolved. In DNA form, the CDR3 reads TGTGCCAGCAGCTTCGAAGTAAACACCATATATTTT. Encoded protein: CASSFEVNTIYF.